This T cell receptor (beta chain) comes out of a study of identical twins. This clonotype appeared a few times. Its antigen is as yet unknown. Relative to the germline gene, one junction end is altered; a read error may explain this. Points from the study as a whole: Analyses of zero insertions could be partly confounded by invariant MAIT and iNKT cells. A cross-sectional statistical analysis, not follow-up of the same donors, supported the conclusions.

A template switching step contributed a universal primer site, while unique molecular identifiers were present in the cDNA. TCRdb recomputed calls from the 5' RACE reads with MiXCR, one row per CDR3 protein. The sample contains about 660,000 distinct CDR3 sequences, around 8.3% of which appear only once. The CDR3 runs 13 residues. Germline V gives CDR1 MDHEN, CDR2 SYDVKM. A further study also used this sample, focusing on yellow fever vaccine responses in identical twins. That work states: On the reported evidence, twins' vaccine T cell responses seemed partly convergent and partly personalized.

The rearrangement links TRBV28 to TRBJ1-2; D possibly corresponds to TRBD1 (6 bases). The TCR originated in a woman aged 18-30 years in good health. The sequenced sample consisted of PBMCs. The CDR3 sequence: CASSPDMRGDYTF. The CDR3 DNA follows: TGTGCCAGCAGTCCTGACATGAGGGGGGACTACACTTTC.